These 5 T cell receptor beta chains share one sample of origin, sequenced in a study of OX40 agonist ivuxolimab in advanced cancers. The data were produced by immunoSEQ multiplex PCR, yet TCRdb's version contains in-frame clones alone and is incomplete. The sample contains 20,000 to 25,000 clones, about 87% of which appear only once. The specimen was CD4+ or CD8+ T cells sorted from blood, collected in a trial of the OX40 agonist ivuxolimab. These receptors were collected from an adult with an advanced solid tumor such as melanoma, head and neck, liver or kidney cancer.

V is TRBV4-2 and J is TRBJ1-1; D call uncertain. Trimming took 5 bases from V and 1 from J, leaving 8 bases between them. Germline CDR1 LGHNA, CDR2 YNFKEQ. There are 13 residues in the CDR3. The CDR3 DNA reads TGTGCCAGCAGCGAGGCAGGGAACACTGAAGCTTTCTTT. Amino acid sequence: CASSEAGNTEAFF.

The V call is TRBV30, the J call TRBJ1-2; D is unclear. Germline assignment: CDR1 GTSNPN and CDR2 SVGIG (reference sequence). The germline V and J ends were trimmed by 2 bases and 4 bases, with 20 bases remaining between them. CDR3 length: 16 residues. This chain's CDR3 is CAWSSRKGKVRYGYTF. The DNA of the CDR3 is TGTGCCTGGAGTTCCCGGAAGGGAAAGGTTCGCTATGGCTACACCTTC.

The chain joins TRBV19 to TRBJ1-1, with D hard to call. The CDR3 length is 15 residues. Trimming shortened V by 7 bases and J by 0 bases, and 15 bases separated the two germline ends. From germline, CDR1 is LNHDA and CDR2 SQIVND (reference sequence). The DNA of the CDR3 is TGTGCCAGTACGACTCCCGAGTCCCTGAACACTGAAGCTTTCTTT. Translating gives CASTTPESLNTEAFF. The entire variable domain, with the rest obtained from reference TRBV19 and TRBJ1-1, is as follows: DGGITQSPKYLFRKEGQNVTLSCEQNLNHDAMYWYRQDPGQGLRLIYYSQIVNDFQKGDIAEGYSVSREKKESFPLTVTSAQKNPTAFYLCASTTPESLNTEAFFGQGTRLTVV.

The chain is built from TRBV7-7 and TRBJ2-7; D not resolved. This CDR3 contains 15 residues. V shed 4 bases and J shed 2 bases, with 15 bases lying between them. The V gene's germline CDR1 is SSHAT and CDR2 FNYEAQ (reference sequence). Written as DNA, the CDR3 is TGTGCCAGCAGCTCCCCCATAAGACTTGCCTACGAGCAGTACTTC. Its protein is CASSSPIRLAYEQYF.

The V gene is TRBV6-5, the J gene TRBJ1-1; TRBD1 might be the D (6 bases). The V end was cut by 0 bases, the J end by 8 bases, with 13 bases between. The germline gives CDR1 MNHEY, CDR2 SVGAGI. The CDR3 has 14 amino acids. CDR3 loop: CASSYSLTGAEAFF. The CDR3 DNA reads as TGTGCCAGCAGTTACTCCCTAACGGGGGCGGAAGCTTTCTTT.